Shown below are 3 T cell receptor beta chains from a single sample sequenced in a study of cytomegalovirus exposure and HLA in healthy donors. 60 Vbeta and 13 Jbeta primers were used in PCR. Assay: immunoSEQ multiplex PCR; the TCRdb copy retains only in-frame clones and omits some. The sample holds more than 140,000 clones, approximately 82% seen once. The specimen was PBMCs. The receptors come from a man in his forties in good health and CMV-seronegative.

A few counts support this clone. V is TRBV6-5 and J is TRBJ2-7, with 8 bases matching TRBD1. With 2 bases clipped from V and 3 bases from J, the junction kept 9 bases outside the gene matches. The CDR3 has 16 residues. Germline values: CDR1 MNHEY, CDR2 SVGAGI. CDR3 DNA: TGTGCCAGCAGTTACGCGGCCACAGGGGGTGGCTACGAGCAGTACTTC. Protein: CASSYAATGGGYEQYF.

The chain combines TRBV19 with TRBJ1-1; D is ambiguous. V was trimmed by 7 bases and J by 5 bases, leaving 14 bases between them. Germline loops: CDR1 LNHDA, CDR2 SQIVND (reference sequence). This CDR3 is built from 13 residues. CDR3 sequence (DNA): TGTGCCAGTACCCGGGCCGGAGGTACTGAAGCTTTCTTT. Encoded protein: CASTRAGGTEAFF. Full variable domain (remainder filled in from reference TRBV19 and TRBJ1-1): DGGITQSPKYLFRKEGQNVTLSCEQNLNHDAMYWYRQDPGQGLRLIYYSQIVNDFQKGDIAEGYSVSREKKESFPLTVTSAQKNPTAFYLCASTRAGGTEAFFGQGTRLTVV.

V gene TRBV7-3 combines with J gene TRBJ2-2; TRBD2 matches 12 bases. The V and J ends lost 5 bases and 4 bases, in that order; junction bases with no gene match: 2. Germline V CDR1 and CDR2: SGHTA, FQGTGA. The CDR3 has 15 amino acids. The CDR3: CASSLAGGTTGELFF. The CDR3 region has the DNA TGTGCCAGCAGCCTAGCGGGGGGGACCACCGGGGAGCTGTTTTTT. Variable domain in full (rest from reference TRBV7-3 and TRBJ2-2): GAGVSQTPSNKVTEKGKYVELRCDPISGHTALYWYRQSLGQGPEFLIYFQGTGAADDSGLPNDRFFAVRPEGSVSTLKIQRTERGDSAVYLCASSLAGGTTGELFFGEGSRLTVL.